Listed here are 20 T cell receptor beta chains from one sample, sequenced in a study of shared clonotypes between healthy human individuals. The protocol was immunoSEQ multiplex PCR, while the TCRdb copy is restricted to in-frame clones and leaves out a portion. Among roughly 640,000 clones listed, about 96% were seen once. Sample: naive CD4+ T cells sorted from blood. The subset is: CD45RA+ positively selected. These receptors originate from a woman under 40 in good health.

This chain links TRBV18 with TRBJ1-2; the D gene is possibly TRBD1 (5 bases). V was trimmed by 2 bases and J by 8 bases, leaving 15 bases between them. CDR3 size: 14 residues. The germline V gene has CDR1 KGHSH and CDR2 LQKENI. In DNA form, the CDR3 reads TGTGCCAGCTCACCAGGTAGCGGGACTGGAGGCTACACCTTC. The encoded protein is CASSPGSGTGGYTF.

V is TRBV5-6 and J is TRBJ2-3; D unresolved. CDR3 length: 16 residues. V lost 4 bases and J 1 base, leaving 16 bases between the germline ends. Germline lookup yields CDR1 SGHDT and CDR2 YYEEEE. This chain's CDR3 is CASSLRVVTGTDTQYF. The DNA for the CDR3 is TGTGCCAGCAGCCTCCGGGTAGTAACCGGCACAGATACGCAGTATTTT.

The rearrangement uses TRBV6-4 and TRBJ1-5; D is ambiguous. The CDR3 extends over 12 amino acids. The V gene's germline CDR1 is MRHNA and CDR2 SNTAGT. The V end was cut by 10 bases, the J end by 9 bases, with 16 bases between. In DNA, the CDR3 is TGTGCCACCGAATCGCCTGGCGGGCCCCAGCATTTT. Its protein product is CATESPGGPQHF.

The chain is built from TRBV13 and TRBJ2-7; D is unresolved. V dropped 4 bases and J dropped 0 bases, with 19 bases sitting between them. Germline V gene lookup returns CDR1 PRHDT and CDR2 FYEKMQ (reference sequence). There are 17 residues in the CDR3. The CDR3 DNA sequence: TGTGCCAGCAGCTCCCAGAGGATCGCTTTGGGCTCCTACGAGCAGTACTTC. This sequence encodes CASSSQRIALGSYEQYF.

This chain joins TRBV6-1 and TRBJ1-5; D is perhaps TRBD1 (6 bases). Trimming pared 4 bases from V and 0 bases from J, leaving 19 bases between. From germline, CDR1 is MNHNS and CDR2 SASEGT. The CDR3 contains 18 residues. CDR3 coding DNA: TGTGCCAGCAGTGGACCCGGGACACCTACATTTAGCAATCAGCCCCAGCATTTT. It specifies CASSGPGTPTFSNQPQHF.

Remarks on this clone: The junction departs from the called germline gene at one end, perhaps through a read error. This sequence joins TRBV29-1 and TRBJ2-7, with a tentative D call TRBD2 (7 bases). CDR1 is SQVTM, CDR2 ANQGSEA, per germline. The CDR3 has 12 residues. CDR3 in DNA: TGCGGCGTTGAGAGGGGGGGTACGGAGCAGTACTTC. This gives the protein CGVERGGTEQYF.

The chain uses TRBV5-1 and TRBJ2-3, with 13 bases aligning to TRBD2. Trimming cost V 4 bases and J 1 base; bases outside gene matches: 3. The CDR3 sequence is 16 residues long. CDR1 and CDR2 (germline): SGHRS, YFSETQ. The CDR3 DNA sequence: TGCGCCAGCAGCAGACTAGCGGGAGGTGGCACAGATACGCAGTATTTT. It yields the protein CASSRLAGGGTDTQYF.

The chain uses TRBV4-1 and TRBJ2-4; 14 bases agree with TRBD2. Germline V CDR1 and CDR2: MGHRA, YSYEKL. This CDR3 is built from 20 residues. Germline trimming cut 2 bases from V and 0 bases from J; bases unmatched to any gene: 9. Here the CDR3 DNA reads TGCGCCAGCAGCCAAACCCCGGGACTAGCGGGAGCGAGAGCCAAAAACATTCAGTACTTC. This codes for CASSQTPGLAGARAKNIQYF.

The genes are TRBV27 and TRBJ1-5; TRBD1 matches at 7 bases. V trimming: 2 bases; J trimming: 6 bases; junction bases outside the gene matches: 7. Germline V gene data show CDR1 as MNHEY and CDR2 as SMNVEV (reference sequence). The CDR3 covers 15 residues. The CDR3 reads CASSLQGVYGQPQHF. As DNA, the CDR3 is TGTGCCAGCAGTTTACAGGGGGTTTATGGTCAGCCCCAGCATTTT.

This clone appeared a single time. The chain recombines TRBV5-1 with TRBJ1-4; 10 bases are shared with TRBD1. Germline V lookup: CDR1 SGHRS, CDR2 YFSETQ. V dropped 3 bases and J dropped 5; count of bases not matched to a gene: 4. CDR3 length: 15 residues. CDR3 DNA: TGCGCCAGCAGCTACGAGGGACAGGGGAATGAAAAACTGTTTTTT. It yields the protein CASSYEGQGNEKLFF.

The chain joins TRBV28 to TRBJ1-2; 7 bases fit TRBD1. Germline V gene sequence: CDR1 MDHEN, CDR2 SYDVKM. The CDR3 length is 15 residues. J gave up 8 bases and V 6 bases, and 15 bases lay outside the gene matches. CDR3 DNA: TGTGCCAGCAGGGAGCGAGGACAGGCCGCTGGAGGCTACACCTTC. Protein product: CASRERGQAAGGYTF.

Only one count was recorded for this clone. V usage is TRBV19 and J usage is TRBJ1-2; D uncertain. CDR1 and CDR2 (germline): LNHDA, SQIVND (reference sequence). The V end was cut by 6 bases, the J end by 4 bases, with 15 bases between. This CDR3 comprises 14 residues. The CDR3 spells CASSQEGHSYGYTF. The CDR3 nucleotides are TGTGCCAGTAGCCAGGAGGGCCATAGCTATGGCTACACCTTC.

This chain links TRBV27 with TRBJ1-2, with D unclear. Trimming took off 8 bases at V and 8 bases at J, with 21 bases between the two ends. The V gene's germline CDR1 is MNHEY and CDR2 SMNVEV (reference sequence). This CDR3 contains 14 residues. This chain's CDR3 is CASLGRRGSRGYTF. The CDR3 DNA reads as TGTGCCAGCCTCGGGAGGAGAGGCTCGAGGGGCTACACCTTC.

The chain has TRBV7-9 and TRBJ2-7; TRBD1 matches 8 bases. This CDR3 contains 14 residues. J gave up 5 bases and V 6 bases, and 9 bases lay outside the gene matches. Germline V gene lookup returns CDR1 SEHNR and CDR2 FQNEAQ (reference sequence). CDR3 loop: CASRTTGGFDEQYF. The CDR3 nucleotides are TGTGCCAGCAGAACCACAGGGGGATTTGACGAGCAGTACTTC.

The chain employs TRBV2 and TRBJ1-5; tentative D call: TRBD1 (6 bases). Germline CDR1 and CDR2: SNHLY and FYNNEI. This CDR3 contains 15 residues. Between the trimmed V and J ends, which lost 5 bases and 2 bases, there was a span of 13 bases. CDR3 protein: CASSQAPGGNQPQHF. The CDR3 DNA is TGTGCCAGCAGTCAGGCCCCAGGGGGCAATCAGCCCCAGCATTTT. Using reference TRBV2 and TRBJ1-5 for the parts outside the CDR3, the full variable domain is EPEVTQTPSHQVTQMGQEVILRCVPISNHLYFYWYRQILGQKVEFLVSFYNNEISEKSEIFDDQFSVERPDGSNFTLKIRSTKLEDSAMYFCASSQAPGGNQPQHFGDGTRLSIL.

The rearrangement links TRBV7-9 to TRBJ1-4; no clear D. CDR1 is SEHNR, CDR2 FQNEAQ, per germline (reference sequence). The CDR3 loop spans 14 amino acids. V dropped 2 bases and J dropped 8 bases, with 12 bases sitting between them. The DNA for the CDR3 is TGTGCCAGCAGCTTACAGGAGTACAGCGAAAAACTGTTTTTT. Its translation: CASSLQEYSEKLFF.

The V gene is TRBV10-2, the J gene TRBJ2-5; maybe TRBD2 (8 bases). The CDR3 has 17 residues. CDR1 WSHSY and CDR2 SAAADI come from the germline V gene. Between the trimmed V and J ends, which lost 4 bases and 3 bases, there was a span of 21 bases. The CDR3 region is CASSGSTGNSGEETQYF. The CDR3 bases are TGCGCCAGCAGTGGATCGACAGGGAATAGCGGGGAAGAGACCCAGTACTTC.

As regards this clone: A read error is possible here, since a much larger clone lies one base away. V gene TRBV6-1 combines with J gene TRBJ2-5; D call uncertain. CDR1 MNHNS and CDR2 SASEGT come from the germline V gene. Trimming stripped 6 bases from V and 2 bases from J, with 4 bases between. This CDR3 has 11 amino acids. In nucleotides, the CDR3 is TGTGCCAGCAGCTTACAAGAGACCCAGTACTTC. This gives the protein CASSLQETQYF.

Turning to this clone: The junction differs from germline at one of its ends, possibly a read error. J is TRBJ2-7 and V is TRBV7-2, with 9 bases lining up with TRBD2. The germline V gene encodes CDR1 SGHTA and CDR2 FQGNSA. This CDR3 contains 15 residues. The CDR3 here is CASSLWGTSSSEQYF. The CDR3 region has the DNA TGTGCCAGCAGCTTATGGGGGACTAGCTCCTCCGAGCAGTACTTC.

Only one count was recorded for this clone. The CDR3 DNA follows: TGTGCCAGCAGTTTAAGGCTAGCGAGCCAGGGTGAGCAGTTCTTC. Its translation is CASSLRLASQGEQFF. The V gene is TRBV27, the J gene TRBJ2-1, with D possibly being TRBD2 (6 bases). Trimming removed 2 bases from V and 9 bases from J, with 17 bases in between. In germline, CDR1 is MNHEY, CDR2 SMNVEV (reference sequence). CDR3 length: 15 residues.